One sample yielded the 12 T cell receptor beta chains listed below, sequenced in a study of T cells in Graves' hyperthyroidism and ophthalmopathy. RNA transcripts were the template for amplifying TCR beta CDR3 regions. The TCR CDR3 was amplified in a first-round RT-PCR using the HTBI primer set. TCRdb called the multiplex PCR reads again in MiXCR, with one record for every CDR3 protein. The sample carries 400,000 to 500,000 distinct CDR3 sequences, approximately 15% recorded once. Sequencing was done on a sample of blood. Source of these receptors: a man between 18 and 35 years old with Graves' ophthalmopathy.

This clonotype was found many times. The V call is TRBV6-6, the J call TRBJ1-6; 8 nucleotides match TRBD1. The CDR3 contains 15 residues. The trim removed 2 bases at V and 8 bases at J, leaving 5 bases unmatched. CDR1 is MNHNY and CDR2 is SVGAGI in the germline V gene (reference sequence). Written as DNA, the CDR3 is TGTGCCAGCAGTTACCATCAGACAGGGGATTCACCCCTCCACTTT. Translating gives CASSYHQTGDSPLHF.

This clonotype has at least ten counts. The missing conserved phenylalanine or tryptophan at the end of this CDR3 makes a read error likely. The CDR3 is CSARTRVDTEAFL. The DNA of the CDR3 is TGCAGTGCTAGGACCAGGGTTGACACTGAAGCTTTCCTT. The genes are TRBV20-1 and TRBJ1-1, with a possible D match to TRBD1 (5 bases). Between the trimmed V and J ends, which lost 3 bases and 3 bases, there was a span of 11 bases. CDR1 and CDR2 from the germline V gene are DFQATT and SNEGSKA (reference sequence). The CDR3 runs 13 residues.

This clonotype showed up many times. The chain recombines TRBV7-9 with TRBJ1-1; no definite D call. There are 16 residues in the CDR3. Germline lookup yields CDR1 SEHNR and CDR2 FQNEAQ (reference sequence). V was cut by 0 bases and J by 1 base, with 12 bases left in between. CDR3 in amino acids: CASSLALAGPNTEAFF. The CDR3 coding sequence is TGTGCCAGCAGCTTAGCGCTGGCAGGCCCGAACACTGAAGCTTTCTTT.

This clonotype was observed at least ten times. The CDR3 nucleotides are TGCAGTGCTAGAGATGGGAGGGAGACCCAGTACTTC. Its protein is CSARDGRETQYF. The chain recombines TRBV20-1 with TRBJ2-5; weak D call: TRBD2 (6 bases). The CDR3 runs to 12 residues. The germline V gene has CDR1 DFQATT and CDR2 SNEGSKA (reference sequence). Trimming removed 0 bases from V and 5 bases from J, with 7 bases in between.

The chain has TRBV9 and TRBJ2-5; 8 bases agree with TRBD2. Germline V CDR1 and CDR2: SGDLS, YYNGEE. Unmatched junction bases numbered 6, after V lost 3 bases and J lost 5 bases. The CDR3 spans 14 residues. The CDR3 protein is CASSAAGAAETQYF. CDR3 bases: TGTGCCAGCAGCGCAGCGGGAGCGGCTGAGACCCAGTACTTC.

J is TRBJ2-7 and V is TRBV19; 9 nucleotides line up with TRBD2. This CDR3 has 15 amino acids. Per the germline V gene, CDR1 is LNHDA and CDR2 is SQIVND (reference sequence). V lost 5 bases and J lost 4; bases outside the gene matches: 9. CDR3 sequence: CASSLTSGYTYEQYF. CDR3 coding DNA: TGTGCCAGTAGTCTCACTAGCGGGTATACTTACGAGCAGTACTTC.

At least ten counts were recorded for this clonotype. Here the CDR3 DNA reads TGTGCCAGCATCGCTAGCGGGACCTACGAGCAGTACTTC. It codes for CASIASGTYEQYF. J is TRBJ2-7 and V is TRBV2, with 9 bases matching TRBD2. After removal of 7 bases from V and 2 bases from J, the junction contained 3 bases not matched to a gene. Germline CDR1 and CDR2: SNHLY and FYNNEI. The CDR3 length is 13 residues.

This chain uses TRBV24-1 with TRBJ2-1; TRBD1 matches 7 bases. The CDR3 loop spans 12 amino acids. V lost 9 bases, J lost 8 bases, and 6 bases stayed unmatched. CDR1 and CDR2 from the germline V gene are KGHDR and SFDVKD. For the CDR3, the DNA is TGTGCCACCGGGCTAGGGGGCTATGAGCAGTTCTTC. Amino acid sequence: CATGLGGYEQFF.

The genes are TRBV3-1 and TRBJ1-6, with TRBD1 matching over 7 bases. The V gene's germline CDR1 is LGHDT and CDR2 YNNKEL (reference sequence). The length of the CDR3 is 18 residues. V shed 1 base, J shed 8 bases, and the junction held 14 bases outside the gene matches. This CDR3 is CASSQGHPTGTRDSPLHF. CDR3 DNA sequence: TGTGCCAGCAGCCAAGGCCATCCGACAGGGACTAGGGATTCACCCCTCCACTTT.

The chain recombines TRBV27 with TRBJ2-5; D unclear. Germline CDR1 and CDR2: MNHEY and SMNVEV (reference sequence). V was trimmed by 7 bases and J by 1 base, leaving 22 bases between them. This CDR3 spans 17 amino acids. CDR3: CASTQNFRTATQETQYF. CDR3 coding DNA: TGTGCCAGCACTCAAAACTTCCGGACGGCCACCCAAGAGACCCAGTACTTC.

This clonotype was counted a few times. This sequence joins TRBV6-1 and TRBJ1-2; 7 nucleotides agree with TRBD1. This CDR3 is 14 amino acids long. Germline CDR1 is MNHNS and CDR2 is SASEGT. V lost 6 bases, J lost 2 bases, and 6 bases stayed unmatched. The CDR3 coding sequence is TGTGCCAGCAGGCCGACAGGGTGGAACTATGGCTACACCTTC. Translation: CASRPTGWNYGYTF.

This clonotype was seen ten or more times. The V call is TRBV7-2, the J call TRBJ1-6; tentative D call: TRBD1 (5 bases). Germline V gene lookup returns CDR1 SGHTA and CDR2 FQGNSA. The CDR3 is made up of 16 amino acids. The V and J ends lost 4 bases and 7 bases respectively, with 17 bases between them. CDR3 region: CASSSLDSSKNSPLHF. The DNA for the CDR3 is TGTGCCAGCAGCTCGCTCGACAGCTCAAAAAATTCACCCCTCCACTTT.